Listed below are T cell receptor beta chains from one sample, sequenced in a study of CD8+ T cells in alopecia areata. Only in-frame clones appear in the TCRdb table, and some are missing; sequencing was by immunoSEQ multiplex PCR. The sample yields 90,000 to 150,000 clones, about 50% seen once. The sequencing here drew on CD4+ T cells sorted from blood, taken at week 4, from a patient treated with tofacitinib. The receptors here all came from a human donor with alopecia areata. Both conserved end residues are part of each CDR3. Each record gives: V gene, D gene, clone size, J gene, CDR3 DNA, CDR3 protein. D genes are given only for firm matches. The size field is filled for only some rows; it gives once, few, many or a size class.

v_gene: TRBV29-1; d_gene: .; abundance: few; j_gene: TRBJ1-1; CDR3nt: TGCAGCGTTCTTTTGAACACTGAAGCTTTCTTT; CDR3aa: CSVLLNTEAFF
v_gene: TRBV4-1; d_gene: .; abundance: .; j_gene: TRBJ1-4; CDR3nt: TGCGCCAGCAGCCTACTTTCAGGGACTAATGAAAAACTGTTTTTT; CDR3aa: CASSLLSGTNEKLFF
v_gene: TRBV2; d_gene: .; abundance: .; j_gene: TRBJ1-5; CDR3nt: TGTGCCAGCAGAGAATATAACCTTGGGCATTCGCCCCAGCATTTT; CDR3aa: CASREYNLGHSPQHF
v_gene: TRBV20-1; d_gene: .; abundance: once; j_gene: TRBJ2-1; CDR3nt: TGCAGTGCTAGAATCTACAATGAGCAGTTCTTC; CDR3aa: CSARIYNEQFF
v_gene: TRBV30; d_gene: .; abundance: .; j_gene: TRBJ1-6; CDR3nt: TGTGCCTGGAGTGTAGGGACGGGATCTTCACCCCTCCACTTT; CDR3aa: CAWSVGTGSSPLHF
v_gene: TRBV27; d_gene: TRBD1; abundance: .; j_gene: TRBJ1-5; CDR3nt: TGTGCCAGCAGTTTATTGGGGCAGGGGGGCAGTCAGCCCCAGCATTTT; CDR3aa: CASSLLGQGGSQPQHF
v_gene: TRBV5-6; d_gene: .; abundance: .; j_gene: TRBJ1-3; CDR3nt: TGTGCCAGCAGCTTGCGGTTCAAGTCTGGAAACACCATATATTTT; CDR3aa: CASSLRFKSGNTIYF
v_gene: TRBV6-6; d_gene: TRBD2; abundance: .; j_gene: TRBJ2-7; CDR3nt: TGTGCCAGCAGTTACTCGGGACTAGCGGGGATATACGAGCAGTACTTC; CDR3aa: CASSYSGLAGIYEQYF
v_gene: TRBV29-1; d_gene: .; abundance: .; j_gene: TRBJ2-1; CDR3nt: TGCAGCGTTGGGGATAGCTGGAAGTTCTTC; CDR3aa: CSVGDSWKFF
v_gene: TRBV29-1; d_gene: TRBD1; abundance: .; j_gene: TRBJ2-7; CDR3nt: TGCAGCGTTCGCGGGACAGGGACCTACGAGCAGTACTTC; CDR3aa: CSVRGTGTYEQYF
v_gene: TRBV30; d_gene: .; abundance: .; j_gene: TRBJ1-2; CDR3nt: TGTGCCTGGAGTTCCGAACCGGGGCATGGCTACACCTTC; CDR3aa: CAWSSEPGHGYTF
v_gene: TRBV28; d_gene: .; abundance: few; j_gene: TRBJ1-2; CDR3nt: TGTGCCAGCAGTTTATCTAACTATGGCTACACCTTC; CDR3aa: CASSLSNYGYTF
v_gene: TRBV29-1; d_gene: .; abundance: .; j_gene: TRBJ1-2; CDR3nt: TGCAGCGTTGAATCCCCCCGCTATGGCTACACCTTC; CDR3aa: CSVESPRYGYTF
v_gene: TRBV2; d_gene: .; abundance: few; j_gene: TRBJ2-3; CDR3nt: TGTGCCAGCAGACGGGACATCTCAGGGGATACGCAGTATTTT; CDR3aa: CASRRDISGDTQYF
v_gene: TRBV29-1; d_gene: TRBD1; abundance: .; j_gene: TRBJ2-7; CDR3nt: TGCAGCGTACGTCAGGGGGCTTCCTACGAGCAGTACTTC; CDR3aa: CSVRQGASYEQYF
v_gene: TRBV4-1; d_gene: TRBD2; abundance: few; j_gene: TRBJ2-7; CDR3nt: TGCGCCAGCAGCCAGCCTAGCGGGAGGACTACCTACGAGCAGTACTTC; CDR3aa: CASSQPSGRTTYEQYF
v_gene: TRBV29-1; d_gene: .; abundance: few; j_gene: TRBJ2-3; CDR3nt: TGCAGCGTTGCGTTTTCGGCGAGCACAGATACGCAGTATTTT; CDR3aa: CSVAFSASTDTQYF
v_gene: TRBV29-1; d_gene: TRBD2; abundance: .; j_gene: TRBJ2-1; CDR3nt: TGCAGCGTGGTGGGACTAGCATACAATGAGCAGTTCTTC; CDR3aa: CSVVGLAYNEQFF
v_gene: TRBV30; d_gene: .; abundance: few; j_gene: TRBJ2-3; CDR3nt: TGTGCCTGGCTAGGGGGGACAGATACGCAGTATTTT; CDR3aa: CAWLGGTDTQYF
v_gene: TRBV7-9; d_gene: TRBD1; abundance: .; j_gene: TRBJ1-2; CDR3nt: TGTGCCAGCAGCGAGAGGGGACAGGGACTCTATGGCTACACCTTC; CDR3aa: CASSERGQGLYGYTF
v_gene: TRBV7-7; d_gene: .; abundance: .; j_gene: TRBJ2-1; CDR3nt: TGTGCTAGCAGCTTAAGTCGGACTACCGATGAGCAGTTCTTC; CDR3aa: CASSLSRTTDEQFF
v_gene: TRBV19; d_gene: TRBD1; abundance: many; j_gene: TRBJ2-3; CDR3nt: TGTGCCAGTGGACAGGGTGGCACAGATACGCAGTATTTT; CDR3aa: CASGQGGTDTQYF
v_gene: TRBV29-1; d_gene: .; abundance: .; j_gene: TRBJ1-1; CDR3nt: TGCAGCTTCAGCTACAGAAACACTGAAGCTTTCTTT; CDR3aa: CSFSYRNTEAFF
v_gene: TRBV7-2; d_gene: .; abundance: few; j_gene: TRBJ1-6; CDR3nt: TGTGCCAGCAGCTTAGGGTCCGCCGGCTACAATTCACCCCTCCACTTT; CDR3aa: CASSLGSAGYNSPLHF
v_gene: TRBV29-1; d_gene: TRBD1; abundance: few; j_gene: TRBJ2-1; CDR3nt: TGCAGTTTGGGGGACAGGGTGAGGAGTGAGCAGTTCTTC; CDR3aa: CSLGDRVRSEQFF
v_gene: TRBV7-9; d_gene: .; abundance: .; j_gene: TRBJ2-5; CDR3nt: TGTGCCAGCAGCTTATCGTCCGAGACCCAGTACTTC; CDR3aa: CASSLSSETQYF
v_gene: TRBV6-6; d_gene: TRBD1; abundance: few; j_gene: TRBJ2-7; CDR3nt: TGTGCCAGCAGCCCGCTGGGACAGGGACGATACGAGCAGTACTTC; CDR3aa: CASSPLGQGRYEQYF
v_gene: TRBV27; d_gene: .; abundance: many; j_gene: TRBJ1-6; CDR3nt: TGTGCCAGCACCTCGGGGGCGGCCTCCTATAATTCACCCCTCCACTTT; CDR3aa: CASTSGAASYNSPLHF
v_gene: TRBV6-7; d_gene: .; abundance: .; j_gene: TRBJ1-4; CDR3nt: TGTGCCAGCAAGTCGGGACTTAATGAAAAACTGTTTTTT; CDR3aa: CASKSGLNEKLFF
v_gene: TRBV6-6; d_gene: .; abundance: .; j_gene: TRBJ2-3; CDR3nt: TGTGCCAGCAGTTACCCTCAGGGAAGGGTTACAGATACGCAGTATTTT; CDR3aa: CASSYPQGRVTDTQYF
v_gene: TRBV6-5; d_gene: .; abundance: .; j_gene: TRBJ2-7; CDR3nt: TGTGCCAGCAGTCAAAGTGGCCAGATCCTCTTC; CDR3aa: CASSQSGQILF
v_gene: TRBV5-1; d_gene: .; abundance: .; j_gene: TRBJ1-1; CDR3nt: TGCGCCAGCAGCTCGGTGGGAGGGGACGCTGAAGCTTTCTTT; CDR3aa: CASSSVGGDAEAFF
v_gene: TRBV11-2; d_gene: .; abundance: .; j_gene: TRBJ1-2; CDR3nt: TGTGCCAGCAGCTTAGGCCAGCCCGAACATGGCTACACCTTC; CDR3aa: CASSLGQPEHGYTF
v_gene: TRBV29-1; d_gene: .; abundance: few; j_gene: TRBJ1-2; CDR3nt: TGCAGCGTTGAAGATTGGGGGGGGGCGAAGGGCTACACCTTC; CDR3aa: CSVEDWGGAKGYTF
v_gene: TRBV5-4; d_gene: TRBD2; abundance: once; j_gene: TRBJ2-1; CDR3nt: TGTGCCAGCAGCAGATTAGCGGGGCTCTACAATGAGCAGTTCTTC; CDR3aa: CASSRLAGLYNEQFF
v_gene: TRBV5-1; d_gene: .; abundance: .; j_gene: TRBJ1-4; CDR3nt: TGCGCCAGCAGCCCGGTGGAAGGGTCCGGAGGAGAAAAACTGTTTTTT; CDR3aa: CASSPVEGSGGEKLFF
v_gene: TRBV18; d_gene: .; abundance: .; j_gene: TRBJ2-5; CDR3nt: TGTGCCAGCTCACCACTCGGGGAGACCCAGTACTTC; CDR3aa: CASSPLGETQYF
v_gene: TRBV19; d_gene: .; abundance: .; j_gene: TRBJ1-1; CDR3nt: TGTGCCAGTAGGCAATCCCCCACTGAAGCTTTCTTT; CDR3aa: CASRQSPTEAFF
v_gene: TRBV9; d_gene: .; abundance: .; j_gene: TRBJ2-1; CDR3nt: TGTGCCAGCAGCCCCAGGGGGCGGGGGAGCTCCTACAATGAGCAGTTCTTC; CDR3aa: CASSPRGRGSSYNEQFF
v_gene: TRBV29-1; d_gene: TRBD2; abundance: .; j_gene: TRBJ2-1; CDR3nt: TGCAGCGCCGAAAGTAGCGGGAGGATATCCTACAATGAGCAGTTCTTC; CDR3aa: CSAESSGRISYNEQFF
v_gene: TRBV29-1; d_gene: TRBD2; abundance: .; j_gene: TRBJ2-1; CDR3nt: TGCAGCGCCCCCCTAGGACTAGCGGCGTACAATGAGCAGTTCTTC; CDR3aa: CSAPLGLAAYNEQFF
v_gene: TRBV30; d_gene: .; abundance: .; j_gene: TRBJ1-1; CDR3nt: TGTGCCTGGAGTGTAACGTCAGTCAACACTGAAGCTTTCTTT; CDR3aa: CAWSVTSVNTEAFF
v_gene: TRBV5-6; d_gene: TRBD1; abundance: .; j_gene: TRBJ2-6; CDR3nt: TGTGCCAGCAGCCATTACAGGGGGTACAATTCTGGGGCCAACGTCCTGACTTTC; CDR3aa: CASSHYRGYNSGANVLTF
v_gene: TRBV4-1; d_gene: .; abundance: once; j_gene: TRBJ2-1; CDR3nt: TGCGCCAGCAGCCATCCGGGGCGGGACTCCTACAATGAGCAGTTCTTC; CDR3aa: CASSHPGRDSYNEQFF
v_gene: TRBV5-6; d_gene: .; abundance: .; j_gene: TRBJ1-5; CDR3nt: TGTGCCAGCAGCTTGGGGCCGGGCGGCAATCAGCCCCAGCATTTT; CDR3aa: CASSLGPGGNQPQHF
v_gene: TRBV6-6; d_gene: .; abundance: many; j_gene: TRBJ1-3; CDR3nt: TGTGCCAGCAGTTATGGACAGCTCCTTTCTGGAAACACCATATATTTT; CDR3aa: CASSYGQLLSGNTIYF
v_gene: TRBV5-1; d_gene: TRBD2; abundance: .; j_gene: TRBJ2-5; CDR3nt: TGCGCCAGCAGCCCGCCTAGCGGGAGTGGTGGAGAGACCCAGTACTTC; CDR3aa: CASSPPSGSGGETQYF
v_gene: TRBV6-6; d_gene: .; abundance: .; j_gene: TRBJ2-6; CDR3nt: TGTGCCAGCAGTTACCGGAGCTCTGGGGCCAACGTCCTGACTTTC; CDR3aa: CASSYRSSGANVLTF
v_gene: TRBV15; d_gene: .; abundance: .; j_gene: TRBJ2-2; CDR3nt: TGTGCCACCAGCAGAGGATGGCCGCAGAACACCGGGGAGCTGTTTTTT; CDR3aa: CATSRGWPQNTGELFF
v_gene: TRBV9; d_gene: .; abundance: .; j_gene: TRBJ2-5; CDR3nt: TGTGCCAGCAGCGCCCGACTGGGGGAGACCCAGTACTTC; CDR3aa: CASSARLGETQYF
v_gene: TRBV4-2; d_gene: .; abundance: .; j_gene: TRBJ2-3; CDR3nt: TGTGCCAGCAGCCAAGAAGGGGGCGGGACGGATACGCAGTATTTT; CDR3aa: CASSQEGGGTDTQYF